The 14 T cell receptor beta chains presented below share a single source sample, sequenced in a study of cytomegalovirus exposure and HLA in healthy donors. This PCR relied on a set of 60 Vbeta primers and 13 Jbeta primers. Profiling relied on immunoSEQ multiplex PCR, and the TCRdb table lists in-frame clones only, not all of them. The profile covers over 95,000 clones, with 60% to 80% appearing a single time and 5.4% taken by the ten largest. The specimen sequenced was PBMCs. Every receptor here comes from a woman aged 25 to 45 in good health and CMV-seropositive.

The chain couples TRBV18 to TRBJ1-2, with 8 bases identical to TRBD1. The CDR3 sequence is 16 residues long. With V trimmed by 3 bases and J by 8 bases, 14 bases remained unmatched. CDR1 is KGHSH and CDR2 is LQKENI in the germline V gene. The CDR3 is CASSPGQGFESRGYTF. The CDR3 DNA reads TGTGCCAGCTCACCCGGACAGGGCTTTGAGAGTCGAGGCTACACCTTC.

Regarding this clone: An end of the junction does not agree with germline; a read error may underlie this. The rearrangement uses TRBV7-7 and TRBJ1-6, with no clear D. Germline V CDR1 and CDR2: SSHAT, FNYEAQ (reference sequence). CDR3 length equals 13 residues. The CDR3 region has the DNA TGTGCTAGCAGCTTCGCTAAGAATTCACCCCTCCACTTT. This translates into CASSFAKNSPLHF.

V usage is TRBV4-2 and J usage is TRBJ2-2; 13 nucleotides line up with TRBD2. Germline V lookup: CDR1 LGHNA, CDR2 YNFKEQ. The V segment lost 0 bases and the J segment 5 bases; nucleotides outside the gene matches: 9. This CDR3 spans 19 amino acids. The CDR3 DNA reads as TGTGCCAGCAGCCAAGAACCGACCGGGACTAGCGGGGTGACCGGGGAGCTGTTTTTT. Protein sequence: CASSQEPTGTSGVTGELFF.

This sequence joins TRBV18 and TRBJ2-5, with a possible D match to TRBD1 (5 bases). V was clipped by 4 bases and J by 5 bases, with 11 bases between them. The germline gives CDR1 KGHSH, CDR2 LQKENI. This CDR3 contains 13 residues. This CDR3 is CASSREGAETQYF. The CDR3 DNA is TGTGCCAGCTCACGGGAAGGGGCGGAGACCCAGTACTTC.

The chain joins TRBV25-1 to TRBJ1-3, with 7 nucleotides matching TRBD1. Germline CDR1 reads MGHDK; CDR2 reads SYGVNS. The V and J ends lost 6 bases and 2 bases, in that order; junction bases with no gene match: 4. This CDR3 spans 14 amino acids. Here the CDR3 DNA reads TGTGCCAGCAGCCCAGGGGGAACTGGAAACACCATATATTTT. Protein product: CASSPGGTGNTIYF.

This chain connects TRBV10-2 to TRBJ1-2, with 7 bases identical to TRBD1. V trimming: 3 bases; J trimming: 4 bases; junction bases outside the gene matches: 17. Germline CDR1 WSHSY, CDR2 SAAADI. The CDR3 loop spans 18 amino acids. CDR3 DNA sequence: TGCGCCAGCAGTGACCCGAGAGAGGACAGGCAACACTTCTATGGCTACACCTTC. This codes for CASSDPREDRQHFYGYTF.

The chain is built from TRBV6-5 and TRBJ1-3; tentatively, D is TRBD1 (6 bases). The length of the CDR3 is 14 residues. V lost 5 bases and J lost 9, with 17 bases in between. Germline CDR1 reads MNHEY; CDR2 reads SVGAGI. CDR3 protein: CASSTSGTWSTIYF. The CDR3 DNA follows: TGTGCCAGCAGTACCTCCGGGACATGGAGCACCATATATTTT.

The CDR3 DNA reads TGTGCCAGCAGCGTAGGATCGACAGGGGGCGACAAACTGTTTTTT. Translation gives CASSVGSTGGDKLFF. V and J are TRBV9 and TRBJ1-4; 10 bases line up with TRBD1. The V gene's germline CDR1 is SGDLS and CDR2 YYNGEE. The CDR3 length is 15 residues. The junction had 7 bases not matched to a gene; V was cut back by 0 bases and J by 11 bases.

The chain carries TRBV5-1 and TRBJ2-7, with 7 bases matching TRBD2. CDR1 SGHRS and CDR2 YFSETQ come from the germline V gene. The trim removed 4 bases at V and 3 bases at J, leaving 10 bases unmatched. The CDR3 is 15 residues long. CDR3 in DNA: TGCGCCAGCAGCGGGAGGGCTAGCGGAGACTACGAGCAGTACTTC. It translates to CASSGRASGDYEQYF.

This clone was seen only a few times. This chain joins TRBV2 and TRBJ1-4; 7 bases are a match to TRBD1. The CDR3 totals 14 residues. Germline V gene sequence: CDR1 SNHLY, CDR2 FYNNEI. With 8 bases clipped from V and 4 bases from J, the junction kept 7 bases outside the gene matches. CDR3 bases: TGTGCCAGCTCAACAGGGGTTGGTAATGAAAAACTGTTTTTT. This translates into CASSTGVGNEKLFF.

The chain is built from TRBV14 and TRBJ2-7; 8 bases are a match to TRBD2. Germline V gene lookup returns CDR1 SGHDN and CDR2 FVKESK. J gave up 0 bases and V 5 bases, and 6 bases lay outside the gene matches. The CDR3 extends over 15 amino acids. Written as DNA, the CDR3 is TGTGCCAGCAGCTATAGCGGGATCCGCTCCTACGAGCAGTACTTC. Protein: CASSYSGIRSYEQYF.

V is TRBV10-3 and J is TRBJ2-7; D possibly corresponds to TRBD1 (5 bases). The germline V gene has CDR1 ENHRY and CDR2 SYGVKD. V was shortened by 2 bases and J by 3 bases, with 8 bases between the two germline ends. The CDR3 length is 13 residues. The CDR3 DNA is TGTGCCATCAGTGAGCAGGGTAACTACGAGCAGTACTTC. Protein: CAISEQGNYEQYF.

The rearrangement links TRBV10-2 to TRBJ2-7; TRBD2 matches 9 bases. The CDR3 runs to 16 residues. With V trimmed by 4 bases and J by 0 bases, 7 bases remained unmatched. Germline CDR1 WSHSY, CDR2 SAAADI. DNA for the CDR3: TGCGCCAGCAGTGTGGCTAGCGGGGTACTCTCCTACGAGCAGTACTTC. Encoded protein: CASSVASGVLSYEQYF.

The rearrangement uses TRBV2 and TRBJ2-7; D remains unclear. The V end lost 6 bases, the J end lost 3 bases, and 9 bases lay between the germline ends. Germline V gene data show CDR1 as SNHLY and CDR2 as FYNNEI. The CDR3 is 12 residues long. CDR3 coding DNA: TGTGCCAGCAGCCACAACGACTACGAGCAGTACTTC. It specifies CASSHNDYEQYF.